This T cell receptor beta chain comes out of a study of regulatory T cells. Broader study findings: In patients, unique TRB V-J pairs were restricted and V/J usage skewed, especially in Tregs. Compared with autologous conventional CD4+ cells and control regulatory cells, CD3G-deficient regulatory T cells showed reduced diversity.

The V and J ends lost 0 bases and 6 bases, in that order; junction bases with no gene match: 9. Germline V CDR1 and CDR2: ENHRY, SYGVKD. The CDR3 runs to 16 residues. With regard to this clone: What it binds is not known.

At testing, patients were 2 to 39 years old, with reduced naive and increased memory T-cell proportions. CD4+ T cells were divided by sorting: CD25-high CD127-low Tregs, CD25-low CD127-high conventional cells. Amplification used 52 TRBV primers and 13 TRBJ primers. TCRdb's table, derived via immunoSEQ multiplex PCR, lists solely in-frame clones and lacks some. The sample lists approximately 3,700 clones, more than 90% seen once, with approximately 2.4% in the top ten. This sequence originates from a child under 10 years old with CD3G deficiency. Sequencing used CD4+ Tregs sorted from blood. The chain recombines TRBV10-3 with TRBJ2-7; 9 bases are shared with TRBD1. The CDR3 spells CAISESTGQGLSEQYF. DNA for the CDR3: TGTGCCATCAGTGAGTCGACGGGACAGGGACTTTCCGAGCAGTACTTC.